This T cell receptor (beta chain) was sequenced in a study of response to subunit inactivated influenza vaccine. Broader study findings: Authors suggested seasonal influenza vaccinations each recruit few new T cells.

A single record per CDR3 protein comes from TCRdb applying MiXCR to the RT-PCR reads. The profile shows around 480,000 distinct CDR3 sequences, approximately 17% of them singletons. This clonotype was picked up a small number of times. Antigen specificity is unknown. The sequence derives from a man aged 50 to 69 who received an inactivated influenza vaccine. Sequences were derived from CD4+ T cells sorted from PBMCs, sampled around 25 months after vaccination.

Written as DNA, the CDR3 is TGTGCCAGCTCACCACGGACAGGGGCCGAGCAGTACTTC. This encodes CASSPRTGAEQYF. This sequence joins TRBV18 and TRBJ2-7; 9 positions agree with TRBD1. The CDR3 length is 13 residues. Trimming removed 1 base from V and 6 bases from J; junction bases left unmatched: 1. Per germline, CDR1 KGHSH and CDR2 LQKENI.